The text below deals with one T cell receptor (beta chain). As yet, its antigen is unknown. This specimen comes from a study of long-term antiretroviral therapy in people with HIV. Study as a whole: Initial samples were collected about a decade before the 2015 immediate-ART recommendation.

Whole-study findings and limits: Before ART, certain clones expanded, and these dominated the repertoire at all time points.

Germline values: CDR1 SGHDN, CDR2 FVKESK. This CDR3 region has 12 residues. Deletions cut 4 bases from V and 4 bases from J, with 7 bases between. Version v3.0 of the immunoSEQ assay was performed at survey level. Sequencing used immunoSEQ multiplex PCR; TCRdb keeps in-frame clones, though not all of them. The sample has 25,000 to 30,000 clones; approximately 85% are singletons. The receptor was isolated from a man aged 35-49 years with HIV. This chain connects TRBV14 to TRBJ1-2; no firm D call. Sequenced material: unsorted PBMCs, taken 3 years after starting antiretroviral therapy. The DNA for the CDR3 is TGTGCCAGCAGCCCTTCAAGCTATGGCTACACCTTC. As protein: CASSPSSYGYTF.